The rows below give T cell receptor beta chains drawn from one sample of a study of shared clonotypes between healthy human individuals. The repertoire was sequenced with immunoSEQ multiplex PCR; TCRdb's copy has only in-frame clones and lacks some. Here the sample spans about 2.1 million clones, 80% to 95% being singletons. The sequenced material came from naive CD8+ T cells from PBMCs. The receptors derive from a man aged 18-30 years in good health. Some clones in this sample may be carry-over from other donors' samples. Both conserved end residues are part of each CDR3. Each record gives: J gene, D gene, V gene, clone size, CDR3 protein, CDR3 DNA. D genes are given only for firm matches. Only some rows state a clone size, as once, few, many or a class for expanded clones.

j_gene: TRBJ1-5
d_gene: -
v_gene: TRBV25-1
abundance: -
CDR3aa: CASNGNNQPQHF
CDR3nt: TGTGCCAGCAATGGGAACAATCAGCCCCAGCATTTT

j_gene: TRBJ2-1
d_gene: TRBD2
v_gene: TRBV9
abundance: -
CDR3aa: CASSVGTSGRNEQFF
CDR3nt: TGTGCCAGCAGCGTCGGGACTAGCGGGAGGAATGAGCAGTTCTTC

j_gene: TRBJ2-1
d_gene: -
v_gene: TRBV27
abundance: -
CDR3aa: CASSRWTWDEQFF
CDR3nt: TGTGCCAGCAGTCGTTGGACGTGGGATGAGCAGTTCTTC

j_gene: TRBJ2-1
d_gene: TRBD2
v_gene: TRBV27
abundance: once
CDR3aa: CASSWHGGSSYNEQFF
CDR3nt: TGTGCCAGCAGTTGGCACGGCGGGAGCTCCTACAATGAGCAGTTCTTC

j_gene: TRBJ1-4
d_gene: TRBD1
v_gene: TRBV19
abundance: -
CDR3aa: CASSLIRDRAEKLFF
CDR3nt: TGTGCCAGTAGTCTCATCCGGGACAGGGCTGAAAAACTGTTTTTT

j_gene: TRBJ1-1
d_gene: -
v_gene: TRBV4-1
abundance: -
CDR3aa: CASSQEPAERSAEAFF
CDR3nt: TGCGCCAGCAGCCAAGAGCCGGCGGAAAGGTCCGCTGAAGCTTTCTTT

j_gene: TRBJ1-1
d_gene: -
v_gene: TRBV10-3
abundance: -
CDR3aa: CAISESDGDGAEAFF
CDR3nt: TGTGCCATCAGTGAGTCGGATGGGGACGGGGCTGAAGCTTTCTTT

j_gene: TRBJ2-7
d_gene: -
v_gene: TRBV29-1
abundance: -
CDR3aa: CSFLGTSYEQYF
CDR3nt: TGCAGCTTCCTGGGGACTTCCTACGAGCAGTACTTC

j_gene: TRBJ2-5
d_gene: -
v_gene: TRBV14
abundance: -
CDR3aa: CASSRPGLAKETQYF
CDR3nt: TGTGCCAGCAGCCGACCTGGGCTAGCTAAGGAGACCCAGTACTTC

j_gene: TRBJ2-7
d_gene: -
v_gene: TRBV27
abundance: -
CDR3aa: CASSRLTSGAYEQYF
CDR3nt: TGTGCCAGCAGCCGTCTCACATCAGGGGCCTACGAGCAGTACTTC

j_gene: TRBJ1-1
d_gene: TRBD1
v_gene: TRBV6-5
abundance: -
CDR3aa: CASSPGQPNTEAFF
CDR3nt: TGTGCCAGCAGCCCGGGACAGCCGAACACTGAAGCTTTCTTT

j_gene: TRBJ1-2
d_gene: TRBD1
v_gene: TRBV11-2
abundance: -
CDR3aa: CASSHSSGQAYGYTF
CDR3nt: TGTGCCAGCAGCCATTCATCGGGACAGGCATATGGCTACACCTTC

j_gene: TRBJ2-2
d_gene: -
v_gene: TRBV6-5
abundance: -
CDR3aa: CASSYSRVTGELFF
CDR3nt: TGTGCCAGCAGTTACTCGAGAGTTACCGGGGAGCTGTTTTTT

j_gene: TRBJ2-1
d_gene: -
v_gene: TRBV5-1
abundance: -
CDR3aa: CASSLAGVVLGEQFF
CDR3nt: TGCGCCAGCAGCTTGGCAGGGGTGGTGTTAGGTGAGCAGTTCTTC

j_gene: TRBJ2-7
d_gene: -
v_gene: TRBV5-1
abundance: -
CDR3aa: CASSLSAGEQYF
CDR3nt: TGCGCCAGCAGCTTGTCTGCGGGCGAGCAGTACTTC

j_gene: TRBJ1-5
d_gene: -
v_gene: TRBV27
abundance: -
CDR3aa: CASSLSRRGWGSQHF
CDR3nt: TGTGCCAGCAGTTTATCGCGGAGGGGATGGGGGTCCCAGCATTTT

j_gene: TRBJ2-3
d_gene: TRBD2
v_gene: TRBV2
abundance: -
CDR3aa: CASSDGGRVSELAGGSADTQYF
CDR3nt: TGTGCCAGCAGTGATGGTGGGAGAGTGTCGGAACTAGCGGGAGGAAGTGCAGATACGCAGTATTTT

j_gene: TRBJ1-2
d_gene: TRBD1
v_gene: TRBV29-1
abundance: -
CDR3aa: CSVEWTGFYGYTF
CDR3nt: TGCAGCGTTGAATGGACAGGGTTCTATGGCTACACCTTC

j_gene: TRBJ2-7
d_gene: -
v_gene: TRBV7-9
abundance: once
CDR3aa: CASSFTSGTNYEQYF
CDR3nt: TGTGCCAGCAGTTTTACCTCCGGGACCAACTACGAGCAGTACTTC

j_gene: TRBJ2-3
d_gene: -
v_gene: TRBV27
abundance: -
CDR3aa: CASSLSQNTDTQYF
CDR3nt: TGTGCCAGCAGTTTGTCACAGAACACAGATACGCAGTATTTT

j_gene: TRBJ2-7
d_gene: -
v_gene: TRBV6-5
abundance: once
CDR3aa: CASIGAGGYEQYF
CDR3nt: TGTGCCAGCATCGGGGCGGGCGGATACGAGCAGTACTTC

j_gene: TRBJ1-3
d_gene: -
v_gene: TRBV4-1
abundance: few
CDR3aa: CASSQDRNTIYF
CDR3nt: TGCGCCAGCAGCCAAGATCGGAACACCATATATTTT

j_gene: TRBJ2-7
d_gene: -
v_gene: TRBV5-1
abundance: -
CDR3aa: CASRAWGLTSYEQYF
CDR3nt: TGCGCCAGCAGAGCTTGGGGCTTAACCTCCTACGAGCAGTACTTC